This TCR beta chain was recorded in a study of T cell responses to AZD1222 COVID-19 vaccine. Study conclusions and caveats: Spike-wide vaccine-associated CD4 TCRs dominated at 160-218 and 743-854. A mostly white British donor set with more females was recruited, and clonal diversity was possibly underestimated.

Comment on this clone: No antigen is known for it.

Germline lookup yields CDR1 SNHLY and CDR2 FYNNEI. This CDR3 contains 14 residues. The V gene lost 8 bases and the J gene lost 0 bases, with 13 bases spanning the gap. Generated by immunoSEQ multiplex PCR, the TCRdb table keeps only in-frame clones and is missing some. The table shows about 120,000 clones, with 90% to 95% occurring only once. The source material was peripheral blood, sampled on day 0 of AZD1222 vaccination. The chain uses TRBV2 and TRBJ2-5; D is perhaps TRBD1 (5 bases). The receptor was derived from an adult in good health. CDR3 in amino acids: CASEPGQDQETQYF. The CDR3 nucleotides read TGTGCCAGCGAGCCAGGACAAGACCAAGAGACCCAGTACTTC.